This record looks at one T cell receptor (beta chain) sequence and its context. Its antigen remains unidentified. Other DNA sequences in this specimen translate into the identical CDR3. The entry originates in a study of T cell responses to AZD1222 COVID-19 vaccine. Germline trimming cut 6 bases from V and 5 bases from J; bases unmatched to any gene: 5. The CDR3 loop spans 12 amino acids. Germline assignment: CDR1 SQVTM and CDR2 ANQGSEA. Clones were read by immunoSEQ multiplex PCR, and TCRdb kept only the in-frame ones, dropping some. The repertoire has about 94,000 clones, approximately 81% of them found once; the top ten carry roughly 4.5%. Whole-study findings and limits: Donors were mostly white British, more females; clonal diversity possibly underestimated. Repertoire samples came only from after the peak T cell response.

This receptor was taken from an adult who received the AZD1222 COVID-19 vaccine. The gene calls are TRBV29-1 and TRBJ2-5; 8 positions agree with TRBD1. The sequencing used peripheral blood, collected 28 days after the second AZD1222 dose. In DNA form, the CDR3 reads TGCAGCGTAGGACAGGGTGGGGAGACCCAGTACTTC. As protein: CSVGQGGETQYF.